What follows is one T cell receptor beta chain and its context. This sample is drawn from a study of blood T cell repertoires in COVID-19. Recruitment covered about 26 US areas and drew participants whose ages spanned roughly 18 to 100 years. The method was immunoSEQ multiplex PCR; TCRdb's version includes in-frame clones alone and lacks a portion of them. The sample includes about 300,000 clones, about nine tenths of them seen just once. Germline V gene data show CDR1 as LGHNT and CDR2 as FRNRAP. The CDR3 covers 16 residues. Between the trimmed V and J ends, which lost 0 bases and 2 bases, there was a span of 11 bases.

The sample taken for sequencing was PBMCs or T cells enriched from blood (not recorded which). The TCR originated in a man younger than 40 who had recovered from COVID-19. The chain has TRBV12-5 and TRBJ1-3; weak D call: TRBD1 (6 bases). The chain's CDR3 is CASGLVGGRTGNTIYF. CDR3 sequence (DNA): TGTGCTAGTGGTTTGGTAGGGGGACGAACTGGAAACACCATATATTTT.